The source of this T cell receptor (beta chain) is a study of T cell responses to AZD1222 COVID-19 vaccine. Study results and limitations: Clonal diversity was possibly underestimated; the donors were predominantly white British and more often female. Repertoire sampling occurred only after the peak T cell response. A reported finding is that nearly half of spike-specific TCRs target unmutated variant regions.

This table comes from immunoSEQ multiplex PCR, and its TCRdb copy is limited to in-frame clones, with some not included. The table lists 120,000 to 150,000 clones, roughly nine tenths of them singletons. This CDR3 is built from 14 residues. Germline trimming cut 7 bases from V and 5 bases from J; bases unmatched to any gene: 8. Germline-derived CDR1 and CDR2 are KGHDR and SFDVKD. In regard to this clone: Its antigen remains unknown.

The chain links TRBV24-1 to TRBJ1-2; 8 nucleotides line up with TRBD1. The material sequenced was peripheral blood, taken 28 days after the second AZD1222 dose. The receptor comes from an adult who received the AZD1222 COVID-19 vaccine. Written as DNA, the CDR3 is TGTGCCACCAGCCAGGGACAGGAAGGTTATGGCTACACCTTC. The encoded protein is CATSQGQEGYGYTF.